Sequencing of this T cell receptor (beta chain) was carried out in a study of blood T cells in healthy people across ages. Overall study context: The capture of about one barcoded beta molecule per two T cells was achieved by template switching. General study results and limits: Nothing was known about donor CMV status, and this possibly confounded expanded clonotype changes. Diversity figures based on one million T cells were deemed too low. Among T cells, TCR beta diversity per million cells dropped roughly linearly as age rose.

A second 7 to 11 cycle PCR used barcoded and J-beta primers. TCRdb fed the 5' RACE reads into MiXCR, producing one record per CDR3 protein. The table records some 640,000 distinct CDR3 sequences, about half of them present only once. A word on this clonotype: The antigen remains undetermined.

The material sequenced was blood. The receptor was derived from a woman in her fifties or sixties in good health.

The CDR3: CASSPQDSAYEQYF. The CDR3 nucleotides are TGCGCCAGCAGCCCGCAGGACAGTGCCTACGAGCAGTACTTC. The V and J genes are TRBV5-1 and TRBJ2-7; the D gene is possibly TRBD1 (6 bases). V was pared by 4 bases and J by 2 bases, with 13 bases between. The CDR3 loop spans 14 amino acids. The V gene's germline CDR1 is SGHRS and CDR2 YFSETQ.